This TCR beta chain was sequenced in a study of blood T cells in healthy people across ages (dated by TCRdb to about 2015). Notes on the research overall: In model experiments, template switching captured roughly one uniquely barcoded TCR beta cDNA molecule for every two T cells. Four age groups were formed from the donors: young (average about 15 years), middle-aged (approximately 41), aged (more than 55) and long-lived (more than 75). The study measured age-related changes in TCR beta repertoire diversity using deep sequencing normalized with unique cDNA molecular identifiers. Using the same blood draw, the study looked at two additional independent replicas of 1 million unique cDNA reads for two donors, one aged 18 to 30 and the other aged 80 or older. Donors of different ages were randomly distributed across sequencing lanes to avoid experimental bias. On the study overall, not on this receptor specifically: Bulk unsorted PBMC profiling prevented conclusive comparison of naive and antigen-experienced compartments. The CMV infection status of donors was not known, potentially confounding age-related changes in expanded clonotypes. The long-lived group showed more naive CD4+ T cells, fewer expanded clones and increased TCR diversity than the aged group, suggesting age selection. As age increased, observed TCR beta diversity per million T cells dropped in a roughly linear way, and a significant reduction was already evident by age roughly 36. A strong correlation was found between observed TCR beta diversity and the percentage of naive T cells measured by flow cytometry. Total diversity estimates from one million sequenced T cells were considered lower bounds and underestimates.

This clonotype was seen many times. Its target antigen remains unknown. Within one base of it there is no much larger clone, and no base qualities were kept. Library preparation used 5' RACE. The listed sequencing device is Illumina HiSeq 2500. A second PCR of about 7 to 12 cycles was performed with a sample-barcoded 5' primer and a J-beta primer mix. A template-switch 5' adaptor carrying 12 random nucleotides introduced a unique molecular identifier onto each TCR beta cDNA molecule. Each sample yielded at least 2.5 million CDR3-containing paired-end reads. The Mint cDNA synthesis kit, primed by a TRBC-specific oligonucleotide, was used to synthesize first-strand cDNA from all RNA. After uracil-DNA glycosylase treatment, a first 18-cycle PCR used universal primers M1SS and BC2_uni_R on all cDNA. In the authors' own workflow: For normalization, 1 million high-quality reads, each with a distinct molecular identifier, were randomly selected from each sample. Instead of being binned into consensus sequences, reads that shared molecular identifiers were thrown out. MiTCR, set to a Q25 quality threshold and the strictest error-elimination algorithm, was used for CDR3 identification, clonotype clustering and error correction. A nonparametric unseen species model with Euler transformation was used to estimate lower-bound total TCR beta diversity. TCRdb reran the public reads through fastp at Q25 and MiXCR, keeping productive beta chains. For every CDR3 protein sequence, its rows merge into one entry that carries the most common genes and DNA. It is TCRdb's table, rather than the study itself, that gives the V and J calls and clone size. This sample holds over 550,000 distinct CDR3 sequences; approximately 30% were observed only once. The ten largest make up 15% to 18% of the sample.

The 40 or so donors, aged about 6 to 100 years, were systemically healthy Caucasian individuals from Russia. Ten milliliters of peripheral blood were drawn from each donor into EDTA-treated Vacutainer tubes. Ficoll-Paque density-gradient centrifugation was used to isolate PBMCs, with at least 6 million per sample. Trizol reagent was used to extract total RNA from the PBMCs, yielding at least 6 micrograms per sample. For every donor, flow cytometry on a PBMC aliquot measured the percentage of naive CD45RAhigh/CD27high T cells. The sample was blood. This receptor was obtained from a woman older than 75 in good health.

The CDR3 region: CATSRDGGNNEQFF. The DNA reads as follows: TGTGCCACCAGCAGAGATGGGGGAAACAATGAGCAGTTCTTC. The chain employs TRBV15 and TRBJ2-1; the D match is possibly TRBD1 or TRBD2, with 5 bases aligned in each. V is cut by 0 bases and J by 5 bases, and the space between the germline ends is 8 bases. CDR1 is given as LNHNV and CDR2 as YYDKDF, both from the germline V gene (reference sequence). The CDR3 starts with the cysteine, ends with the phenylalanine, and has 14 residues. The entry retains the CDR3 DNA only, 42 bases that are in frame from base 1. Full variable domain (CDR3 extended with the reference TRBV15 and TRBJ2-1 proteins): DAMVIQNPRYQVTQFGKPVTLSCSQTLNHNVMYWYQQKSSQAPKLLFHYYDKDFNNEADTPDNFQSRRPNTSFCFLDIRSPGLGDTAMYLCATSRDGGNNEQFFGPGTRLTVL.